Listed below are T cell receptor beta chains from one sample, sequenced in a study of shared clonotypes between healthy human individuals. Method: immunoSEQ multiplex PCR; TCRdb's copy keeps in-frame clones and lacks some. In the table there are more than 2 million clones, about 95% of which are singletons. Specimen: naive CD8+ T cells sorted from blood. These receptors were collected from a man aged 18 to 29 in good health. Each CDR3 is given with its conserved first and last residue.

J: TRBJ1-5
V: TRBV6-1
CDR3: CASSDLTGSLQPQHF

J: TRBJ2-7
V: TRBV9
CDR3: CASSVDGMTYEQYF

J: TRBJ1-1
V: TRBV18
CDR3: CASSPWTENTEAFF

J: TRBJ2-2
V: TRBV9
CDR3: CASSPLGGAGELFF

J: TRBJ2-7
V: TRBV6-5
CDR3: CASSYGTSGRTEQYF

J: TRBJ2-1
V: TRBV30
CDR3: CAWRGTPSYNEQFF

J: TRBJ2-3
V: TRBV9
CDR3: CASSAILRGDTQYF

J: TRBJ2-7
V: TRBV18
CDR3: CASSPYSDYEQYF

J: TRBJ2-1
V: TRBV6-4
CDR3: CASSTRHTPSYNEQFF

J: TRBJ2-7
V: TRBV4-1
CDR3: CASSSRSRYEQYF

J: TRBJ1-2
V: TRBV25-1
CDR3: CASSVHGTGNRYTF

J: TRBJ2-7
V: TRBV29-1
CDR3: CSVVLSSGAADEQYF